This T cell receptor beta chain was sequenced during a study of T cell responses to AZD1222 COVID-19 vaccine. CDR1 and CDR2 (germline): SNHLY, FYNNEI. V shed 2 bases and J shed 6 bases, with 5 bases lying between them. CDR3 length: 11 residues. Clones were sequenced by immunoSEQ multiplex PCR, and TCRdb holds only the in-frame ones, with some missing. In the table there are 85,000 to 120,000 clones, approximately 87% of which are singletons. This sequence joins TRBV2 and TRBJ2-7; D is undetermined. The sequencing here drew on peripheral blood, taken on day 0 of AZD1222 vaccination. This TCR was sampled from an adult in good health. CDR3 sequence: CASSEYSEQYF. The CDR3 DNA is TGTGCCAGCAGTGAATATAGCGAGCAGTACTTC.